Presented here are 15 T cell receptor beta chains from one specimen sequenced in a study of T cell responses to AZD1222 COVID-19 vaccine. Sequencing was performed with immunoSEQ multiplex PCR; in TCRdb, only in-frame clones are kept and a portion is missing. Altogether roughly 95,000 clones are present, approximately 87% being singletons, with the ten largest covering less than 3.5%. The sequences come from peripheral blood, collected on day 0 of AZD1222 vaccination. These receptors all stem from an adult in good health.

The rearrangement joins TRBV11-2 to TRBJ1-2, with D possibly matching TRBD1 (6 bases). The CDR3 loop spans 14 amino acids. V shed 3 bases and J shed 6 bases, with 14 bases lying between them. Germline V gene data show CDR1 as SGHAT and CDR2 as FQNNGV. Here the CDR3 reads CASSFLGGGDGYTF. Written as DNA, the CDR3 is TGTGCCAGCAGCTTCTTAGGCGGGGGCGATGGCTACACCTTC.

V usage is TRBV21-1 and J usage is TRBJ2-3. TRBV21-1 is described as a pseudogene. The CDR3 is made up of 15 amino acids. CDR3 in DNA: TGTGCCAGCAGCTTACACGACGGACGCACAGATACGCAGTATTTT. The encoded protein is CASSLHDGRTDTQYF.

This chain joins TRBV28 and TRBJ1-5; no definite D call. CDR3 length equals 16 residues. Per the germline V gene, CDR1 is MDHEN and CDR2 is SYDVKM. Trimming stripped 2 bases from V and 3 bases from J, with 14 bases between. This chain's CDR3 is CASSLPGPPINQPQHF. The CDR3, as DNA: TGTGCCAGCAGTTTACCAGGACCGCCTATCAATCAGCCCCAGCATTTT.

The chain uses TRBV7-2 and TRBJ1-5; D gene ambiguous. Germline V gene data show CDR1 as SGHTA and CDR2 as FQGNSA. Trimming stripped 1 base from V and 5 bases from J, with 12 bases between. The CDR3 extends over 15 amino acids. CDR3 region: CASSLGAQSYQPQHF. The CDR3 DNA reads TGTGCCAGCAGCTTAGGGGCTCAGAGCTATCAGCCCCAGCATTTT.

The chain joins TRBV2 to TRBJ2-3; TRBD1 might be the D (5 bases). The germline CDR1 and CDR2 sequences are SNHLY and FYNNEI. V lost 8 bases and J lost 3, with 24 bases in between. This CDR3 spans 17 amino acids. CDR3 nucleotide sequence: TGTGCCAGCGGACGAAATCGGAACGGCCCAGGGACAGATACGCAGTATTTT. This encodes CASGRNRNGPGTDTQYF.

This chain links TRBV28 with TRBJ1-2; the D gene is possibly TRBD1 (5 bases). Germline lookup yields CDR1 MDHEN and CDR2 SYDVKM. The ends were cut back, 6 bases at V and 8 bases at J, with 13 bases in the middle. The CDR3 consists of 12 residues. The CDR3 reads CASSFRGDGYTF. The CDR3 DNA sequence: TGTGCCAGCAGCTTCCGGGGGGACGGCTACACCTTC.

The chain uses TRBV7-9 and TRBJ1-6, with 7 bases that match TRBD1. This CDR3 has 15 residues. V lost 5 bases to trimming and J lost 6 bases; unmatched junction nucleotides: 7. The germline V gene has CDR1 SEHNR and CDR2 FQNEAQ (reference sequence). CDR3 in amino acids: CASSPETGTNSPLHF. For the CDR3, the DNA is TGTGCCAGCAGCCCCGAGACAGGGACTAATTCACCCCTCCACTTT. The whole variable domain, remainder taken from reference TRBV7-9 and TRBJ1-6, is DTGVSQNPRHKITKRGQNVTFRCDPISEHNRLYWYRQTLGQGPEFLTYFQNEAQLEKSRLLSDRFSAERPKGSFSTLEIQRTEQGDSAMYLCASSPETGTNSPLHFGNGTRLTVT.

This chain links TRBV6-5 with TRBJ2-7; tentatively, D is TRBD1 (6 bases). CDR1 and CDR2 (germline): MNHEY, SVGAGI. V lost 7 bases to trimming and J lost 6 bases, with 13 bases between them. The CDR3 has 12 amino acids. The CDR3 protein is CASTQVGGEQYF. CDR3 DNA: TGTGCCAGCACCCAAGTAGGGGGCGAGCAGTACTTC.

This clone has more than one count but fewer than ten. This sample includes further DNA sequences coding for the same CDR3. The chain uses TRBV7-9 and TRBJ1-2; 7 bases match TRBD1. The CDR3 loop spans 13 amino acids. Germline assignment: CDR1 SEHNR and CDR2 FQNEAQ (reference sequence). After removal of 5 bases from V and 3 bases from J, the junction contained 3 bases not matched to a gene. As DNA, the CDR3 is TGTGCCAGCAGCCTCGGGACAGACTATGGCTACACCTTC. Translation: CASSLGTDYGYTF. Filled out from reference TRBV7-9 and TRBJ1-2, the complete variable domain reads DTGVSQNPRHKITKRGQNVTFRCDPISEHNRLYWYRQTLGQGPEFLTYFQNEAQLEKSRLLSDRFSAERPKGSFSTLEIQRTEQGDSAMYLCASSLGTDYGYTFGSGTRLTVV.

CDR3 sequence reads: CASSPQGRETEAFF. CDR3 in DNA: TGTGCCAGCAGTCCTCAGGGGAGAGAGACTGAAGCTTTCTTT. The gene calls are TRBV27 and TRBJ1-1; possible D gene TRBD1, 6 bases. Trimming took off 5 bases at V and 5 bases at J, with 15 bases between the two ends. The CDR3 loop spans 14 amino acids. Germline CDR1 MNHEY, CDR2 SMNVEV (reference sequence).

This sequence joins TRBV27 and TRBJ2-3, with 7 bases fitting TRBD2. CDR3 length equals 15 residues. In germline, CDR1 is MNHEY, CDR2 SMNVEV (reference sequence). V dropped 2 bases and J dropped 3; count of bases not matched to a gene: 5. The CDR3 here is CASSLAGVGTDTQYF. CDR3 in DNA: TGTGCCAGCAGTTTAGCGGGAGTAGGGACAGATACGCAGTATTTT.

In DNA, the CDR3 is TGTGCCAGCAGCCAATTTACGCGGACTGAAGCTTTCTTT. Residues: CASSQFTRTEAFF. The chain joins TRBV3-1 (or the pseudogene TRBV3-2) to TRBJ1-1; no clear D gene. Trimming stripped 2 bases from V and 5 bases from J, with 9 bases between. The CDR3 is 13 residues long. Germline CDR1 reads LGHDT; CDR2 reads YNNKEL (reference sequence).

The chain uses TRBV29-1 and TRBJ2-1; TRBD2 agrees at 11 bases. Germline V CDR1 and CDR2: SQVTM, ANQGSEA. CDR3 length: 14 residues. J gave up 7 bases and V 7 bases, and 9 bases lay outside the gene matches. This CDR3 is CSGDLAGGRNEQFF. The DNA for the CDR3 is TGCAGCGGGGATCTAGCGGGAGGACGTAATGAGCAGTTCTTC.

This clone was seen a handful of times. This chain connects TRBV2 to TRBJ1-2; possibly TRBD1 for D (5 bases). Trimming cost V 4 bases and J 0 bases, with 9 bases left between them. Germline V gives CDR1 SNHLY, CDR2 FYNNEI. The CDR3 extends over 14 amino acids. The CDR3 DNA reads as TGTGCCAGCAGTGTAACAGGCACTAACTATGGCTACACCTTC. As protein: CASSVTGTNYGYTF.

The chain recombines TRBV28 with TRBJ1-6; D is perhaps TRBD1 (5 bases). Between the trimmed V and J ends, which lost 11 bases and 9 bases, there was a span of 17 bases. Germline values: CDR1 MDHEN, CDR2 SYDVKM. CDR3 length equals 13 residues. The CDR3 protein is CAVGREIGSPLHF. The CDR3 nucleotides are TGTGCCGTCGGCAGGGAAATAGGTTCACCCCTCCACTTT.